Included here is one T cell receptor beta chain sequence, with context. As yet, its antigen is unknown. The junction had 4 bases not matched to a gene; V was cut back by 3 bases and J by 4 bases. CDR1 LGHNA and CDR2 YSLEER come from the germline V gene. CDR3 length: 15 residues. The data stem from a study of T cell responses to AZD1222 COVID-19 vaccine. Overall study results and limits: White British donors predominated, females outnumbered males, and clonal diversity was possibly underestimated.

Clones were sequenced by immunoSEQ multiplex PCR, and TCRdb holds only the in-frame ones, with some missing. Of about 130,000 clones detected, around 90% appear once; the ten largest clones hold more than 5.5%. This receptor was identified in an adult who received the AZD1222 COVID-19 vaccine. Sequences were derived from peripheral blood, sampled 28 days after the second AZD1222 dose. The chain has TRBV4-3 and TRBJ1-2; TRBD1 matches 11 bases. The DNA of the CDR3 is TGCGCCAGCAGCCACGGACAGGGGGCGGGCTATGGCTACACCTTC. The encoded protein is CASSHGQGAGYGYTF.